This T cell receptor beta chain appears in the sequencing data of a study of blood T cell repertoires in COVID-19. Study-level background: From the United States, Italy and Spain came samples of acute and convalescent COVID-19. T cells, B-cell-depleted T cells, or PBMCs supplied cDNA or gDNA.

In the original workflow: Estimated nucleated cell counts came from reference gene primer amplification. TCRdb keeps only in-frame clones here, not all; method: immunoSEQ multiplex PCR. V and J calls and clone size are as listed in that table; D and trimming were resolved from the DNA. Of 95,000 to 120,000 clones in the sample, just under 90% were seen once. The clonotype originates from a woman aged 45-65 years with acute or convalescent COVID-19. Sample: peripheral blood.

CDR3 amino acids: CASSIPWGSGDNEQFF. CDR3 DNA sequence: TGTGCCAGCAGCATACCCTGGGGTAGCGGGGACAATGAGCAGTTCTTC. The chain recombines TRBV5-4 with TRBJ2-1; 8 bases fit TRBD2. The germline gives CDR1 SGHNT, CDR2 YYREEE (reference sequence). The ends lost 4 bases at V and 5 bases at J; junction bases unmatched: 11. This CDR3 is 16 amino acids long.